The 30 T cell receptor beta chains below all came from one sample that was sequenced in a study of cytotoxic CD8 clonotypes in ibrutinib-treated CLL (TCRdb year 2021). The time point label, as the study defines it: more than 10 months on ibrutinib. Libraries were made using the immunoSEQ multiplex PCR assay. TCRdb stores this immuneACCESS table with in-frame sequences only. Part of the clones is absent; in the studies checked, under half of the shortfall reflects unresolved V genes, and no reason is known for the rest. This sample lists about 200,000 clones; more than 70% were detected once. 9.5% to 12% of the sample goes to the ten largest clones. The specimen comprised PBMCs, sampled after 12 months of ibrutinib treatment. All receptors derive from a human donor with chronic lymphocytic leukemia.

The chain recombines TRBV9 with TRBJ2-1; D might be TRBD1 (7 bases). The CDR3 spans 16 residues. V was trimmed by 0 bases and J by 2 bases, leaving 12 bases between them. CDR1 and CDR2 (germline): SGDLS, YYNGEE. CDR3 region: CASSVAGGITYNEQFF. The CDR3 DNA is TGTGCCAGCAGCGTAGCAGGGGGGATCACCTACAATGAGCAGTTCTTC.

This chain connects TRBV5-1 to TRBJ2-7; the match to TRBD1 covers 7 bases. Trimming took 5 bases from V and 3 from J; bases not matched to a gene: 8. The CDR3 has 14 residues. The germline V gene has CDR1 SGHRS and CDR2 YFSETQ. This CDR3 reads CASRYRDSNYEQYF. DNA of the CDR3: TGCGCCAGCAGGTACCGGGACAGCAACTACGAGCAGTACTTC.

The gene calls are TRBV9 and TRBJ2-7; D is possibly TRBD1 or TRBD2 (5 bases each). The CDR3 has 13 amino acids. V was pared by 2 bases and J by 7 bases, with 13 bases between. Germline-derived CDR1 and CDR2 are SGDLS and YYNGEE. The CDR3 sequence is CASSVRTWGEQYF. Here the CDR3 DNA reads TGTGCCAGCAGCGTGAGGACTTGGGGGGAGCAGTACTTC.

J is TRBJ1-3 and V is TRBV7-8, with D maybe TRBD1 (5 bases). CDR1 is SGHVS, CDR2 FQNEAQ, per germline. Trimming removed 2 bases from V and 4 bases from J, with 15 bases in between. The CDR3 contains 16 residues. The CDR3 protein is CASSLFSGGPGNTIYF. In DNA, the CDR3 is TGTGCCAGCAGCTTATTTTCGGGGGGTCCGGGAAACACCATATATTTT.

The chain employs TRBV2 and TRBJ1-5; 7 nucleotides match TRBD1. The CDR3 is 14 residues long. Germline values: CDR1 SNHLY, CDR2 FYNNEI. Unmatched junction bases numbered 7, after V lost 6 bases and J lost 5 bases. DNA of the CDR3: TGTGCCAGCAGCCCGGACAGGATCTATCAGCCCCAGCATTTT. This encodes CASSPDRIYQPQHF. The full variable domain, completed using reference TRBV2 and TRBJ1-5, is EPEVTQTPSHQVTQMGQEVILRCVPISNHLYFYWYRQILGQKVEFLVSFYNNEISEKSEIFDDQFSVERPDGSNFTLKIRSTKLEDSAMYFCASSPDRIYQPQHFGDGTRLSIL.

The chain recombines TRBV10-2 with TRBJ1-2; D is perhaps TRBD1 (5 bases). The CDR3 has 14 residues. Trimming cost V 2 bases and J 7 bases, with 14 bases left between them. Germline values: CDR1 WSHSY, CDR2 SAAADI. The CDR3 reads CASSETGSLGGYTF. CDR3 nucleotides: TGCGCCAGCAGTGAGACAGGCTCTCTTGGTGGCTACACCTTC.

This clone was seen a single time. V is TRBV10-3 and J is TRBJ2-3; D ambiguous. This CDR3 has 13 residues. Trimming took off 10 bases at V and 2 bases at J, with 13 bases between the two ends. Germline V CDR1 and CDR2: ENHRY, SYGVKD. This chain's CDR3 is CATTGQTTDTQYF. The DNA for the CDR3 is TGTGCCACCACGGGTCAAACCACAGATACGCAGTATTTT.

This chain uses TRBV18 with TRBJ2-5; either TRBD1 or TRBD2 may supply D (6 bases each). This CDR3 comprises 16 residues. Trimming shortened V by 3 bases and J by 3 bases, and 17 bases separated the two germline ends. The germline CDR1 and CDR2 sequences are KGHSH and LQKENI. CDR3 in DNA: TGTGCCAGCTCACCTACCTTGATGGGGGGCGAAGAGACCCAGTACTTC. This gives the protein CASSPTLMGGEETQYF.

The J gene is TRBJ2-5, the V gene TRBV5-6; 7 positions match TRBD1. J gave up 4 bases and V 0 bases, and 6 bases lay outside the gene matches. The CDR3 is 15 residues long. Looked up from germline, CDR1 is SGHDT and CDR2 is YYEEEE. CDR3 nucleotide sequence: TGTGCCAGCAGCTTGGAGCAGGGGGTTCTAGAGACCCAGTACTTC. Its protein is CASSLEQGVLETQYF.

This clone was observed a few times. This chain connects TRBV10-3 to TRBJ2-1, with 7 nucleotides matching TRBD1. The J segment lost 2 bases and the V segment lost 7 bases, leaving 2 bases of the junction unmatched. Germline V CDR1 and CDR2: ENHRY, SYGVKD. The CDR3 contains 13 residues. The CDR3 nucleotides read TGTGCCATCAAAGGGGGCGCCTACAATGAGCAGTTCTTC. Residues: CAIKGGAYNEQFF.

The rearrangement links TRBV2 to TRBJ2-4, with D tentatively TRBD1 (5 bases). The germline gives CDR1 SNHLY, CDR2 FYNNEI. V lost 8 bases to trimming and J lost 0 bases, with 17 bases between them. The CDR3 has 16 amino acids. CDR3 sequence: CASRPTKTVAKNIQYF. The CDR3 nucleotides are TGTGCCAGCCGACCAACCAAGACAGTAGCCAAAAACATTCAGTACTTC.

The chain carries TRBV7-2 and TRBJ1-3, with D unclear. The CDR3 is 14 amino acids. Germline V gives CDR1 SGHTA, CDR2 FQGNSA. Trimming shortened V by 5 bases and J by 0 bases, and 8 bases separated the two germline ends. CDR3 nucleotide sequence: TGTGCCAGCAGCCTCCTAGACTCTGGAAACACCATATATTTT. Its protein is CASSLLDSGNTIYF. Full variable domain (remainder filled in from reference TRBV7-2 and TRBJ1-3): GAGVSQSPSNKVTEKGKDVELRCDPISGHTALYWYRQSLGQGLEFLIYFQGNSAPDKSGLPSDRFSAERTGGSVSTLTIQRTQQEDSAVYLCASSLLDSGNTIYFGEGSWLTVV.

The CDR3 loop reads CASRFMGSNTGELFF. The CDR3 nucleotides read TGTGCCAGCAGATTTATGGGGTCGAACACCGGGGAGCTGTTTTTT. J is TRBJ2-2 and V is TRBV5-6, with D uncertain. The CDR3 consists of 15 residues. Per the germline V gene, CDR1 is SGHDT and CDR2 is YYEEEE. Trimming took 5 bases from V and 0 from J, leaving 11 bases between them.

The gene calls are TRBV7-9 and TRBJ2-7, with D maybe TRBD2 (5 bases). V was pared by 5 bases and J by 5 bases, with 19 bases between. Germline V CDR1 and CDR2: SEHNR, FQNEAQ (reference sequence). The CDR3 has 15 amino acids. The CDR3 spells CASSPYLAVSHEQYF. The CDR3, as DNA: TGTGCCAGCAGCCCTTACCTAGCAGTGAGCCACGAGCAGTACTTC.

V and J are TRBV15 and TRBJ2-1, with a possible D match to TRBD1 (5 bases). The germline V gene has CDR1 LNHNV and CDR2 YYDKDF (reference sequence). The CDR3 totals 14 residues. V was pared by 1 base and J by 4 bases, with 8 bases between. The CDR3 loop reads CATSRGGLYNEQFF. CDR3 nucleotides: TGTGCCACCAGCAGAGGGGGCCTTTACAATGAGCAGTTCTTC. The complete variable domain, with remaining parts taken from reference TRBV15 and TRBJ2-1, reads DAMVIQNPRYQVTQFGKPVTLSCSQTLNHNVMYWYQQKSSQAPKLLFHYYDKDFNNEADTPDNFQSRRPNTSFCFLDIRSPGLGDTAMYLCATSRGGLYNEQFFGPGTRLTVL.

Only one count was recorded for this clone. This chain links TRBV5-6 with TRBJ2-2; D unresolved. The CDR3 has 13 residues. Germline CDR1 and CDR2: SGHDT and YYEEEE. V was trimmed by 0 bases and J by 5 bases, leaving 5 bases between them. The CDR3 DNA reads as TGTGCCAGCAGCTTGGGAGGAACCGGGGAGCTGTTTTTT. The encoded protein is CASSLGGTGELFF.

The chain has TRBV5-4 and TRBJ1-3, with D unresolved. Trimming cost V 9 bases and J 1 base, with 8 bases left between them. The CDR3 has 12 amino acids. Looked up from germline, CDR1 is SGHNT and CDR2 is YYREEE (reference sequence). The CDR3, as DNA: TGTGCCATCCGTACATCTGGAAACACCATATATTTT. Translating gives CAIRTSGNTIYF. The entire variable domain, with the rest obtained from reference TRBV5-4 and TRBJ1-3, is as follows: ETGVTQSPTHLIKTRGQQVTLRCSSQSGHNTVSWYQQALGQGPQFIFQYYREEENGRGNFPPRFSGLQFPNYSSELNVNALELDDSALYLCAIRTSGNTIYFGEGSWLTVV.

This clone was seen only once. The chain has TRBV2 and TRBJ1-5; D gene ambiguous. V lost 6 bases to trimming and J lost 4 bases, with 10 bases between them. Germline loops: CDR1 SNHLY, CDR2 FYNNEI. The CDR3 is made up of 13 amino acids. The CDR3 loop reads CASRVSTNQPQHF. For the CDR3, the DNA is TGTGCCAGCAGGGTATCAACGAATCAGCCCCAGCATTTT.

The J gene is TRBJ1-2, the V gene TRBV18, with D unresolved. Per germline, CDR1 KGHSH and CDR2 LQKENI. Trimming took 2 bases from V and 6 from J, leaving 10 bases between them. There are 13 residues in the CDR3. This chain's CDR3 is CASSPSAEDGYTF. CDR3 bases: TGTGCCAGCTCACCATCCGCGGAGGATGGCTACACCTTC. Looking up the rest from reference TRBV18 and TRBJ1-2 gives the full variable domain: NAGVMQNPRHLVRRRGQEARLRCSPMKGHSHVYWYRQLPEEGLKFMVYLQKENIIDESGMPKERFSAEFPKEGPSILRIQQVVRGDSAAYFCASSPSAEDGYTFGSGTRLTVV.

This chain links TRBV10-1 with TRBJ2-7; a weak D match, TRBD2 (5 bases). V lost 10 bases and J 2 bases, leaving 21 bases between the germline ends. In germline, CDR1 is WNHNN, CDR2 SYGVQD (reference sequence). CDR3 size: 15 residues. The CDR3 is CATLPGGGYPYEQYF. The CDR3 DNA sequence: TGCGCCACCCTACCAGGAGGCGGATACCCCTACGAGCAGTACTTC.

The chain couples TRBV14 to TRBJ1-1; no definite D call. Between the trimmed V and J ends, which lost 1 base and 3 bases, there was a span of 6 bases. The CDR3 has 13 residues. Looked up from germline, CDR1 is SGHDN and CDR2 is FVKESK. CDR3: CASSQVQYTEAFF. The DNA of the CDR3 is TGTGCCAGCAGCCAAGTACAGTACACTGAAGCTTTCTTT.

The CDR3 loop reads CATSRGDRGNQPQHF. In nucleotides, the CDR3 is TGTGCCACCAGCAGAGGGGACAGGGGTAATCAGCCCCAGCATTTT. The rearrangement joins TRBV15 to TRBJ1-5, with 10 bases identical to TRBD1. The germline V gene encodes CDR1 LNHNV and CDR2 YYDKDF (reference sequence). V lost 1 base and J lost 4; bases outside the gene matches: 1. CDR3 length: 15 residues.

This clone was seen once. The V gene is TRBV9, the J gene TRBJ2-2; D call uncertain. V dropped 3 bases and J dropped 5 bases, with 11 bases sitting between them. The length of the CDR3 is 14 residues. Germline V gene sequence: CDR1 SGDLS, CDR2 YYNGEE. The CDR3 bases are TGTGCCAGCAGCGCAAACCGAAGAACCGGGGAGCTGTTTTTT. Amino acid sequence: CASSANRRTGELFF. Full variable domain (remainder filled in from reference TRBV9 and TRBJ2-2): DSGVTQTPKHLITATGQRVTLRCSPRSGDLSVYWYQQSLDQGLQFLIQYYNGEERAKGNILERFSAQQFPDLHSELNLSSLELGDSALYFCASSANRRTGELFFGEGSRLTVL.

This clone has just a few counts. This chain joins TRBV5-1 and TRBJ2-1, with D possibly TRBD2 on 5 matching bases. This CDR3 contains 15 residues. Trimming left V 0 bases short and J 4 bases short, with 11 bases between. CDR1 and CDR2 from the germline V gene are SGHRS and YFSETQ. CDR3 in amino acids: CASSLGASWYNEQFF. For the CDR3, the DNA is TGCGCCAGCAGCTTGGGTGCTAGCTGGTACAATGAGCAGTTCTTC. The variable domain in full, completed from reference TRBV5-1 and TRBJ2-1, reads KAGVTQTPRYLIKTRGQQVTLSCSPISGHRSVSWYQQTPGQGLQFLFEYFSETQRNKGNFPGRFSGRQFSNSRSEMNVSTLELGDSALYLCASSLGASWYNEQFFGPGTRLTVL.

The sample holds many counts of this clone. The CDR3 protein is CASSVGGFGTEAFF. The CDR3 nucleotides are TGTGCCAGCAGCGTAGGCGGTTTCGGCACTGAAGCTTTCTTT. This chain joins TRBV9 and TRBJ1-1; D call uncertain. The CDR3 contains 14 residues. V gave up 0 bases and J gave up 4 bases, with 10 bases separating them. The germline gives CDR1 SGDLS, CDR2 YYNGEE.

The chain has TRBV5-4 and TRBJ2-3, with 11 bases aligning to TRBD1. Germline values: CDR1 SGHNT, CDR2 YYREEE (reference sequence). The CDR3 is 15 amino acids. V lost 4 bases and J lost 5; bases outside the gene matches: 6. The CDR3 DNA reads as TGTGCCAGCAGCGCCGGGACAGGGGGAATAGATACGCAGTATTTT. Its protein is CASSAGTGGIDTQYF. The full variable domain, rest sourced from reference TRBV5-4 and TRBJ2-3, is ETGVTQSPTHLIKTRGQQVTLRCSSQSGHNTVSWYQQALGQGPQFIFQYYREEENGRGNFPPRFSGLQFPNYSSELNVNALELDDSALYLCASSAGTGGIDTQYFGPGTRLTVL.

This clone was counted once. This chain connects TRBV9 to TRBJ2-4; possible D gene TRBD2, 5 bases. CDR3 length equals 16 residues. Germline values: CDR1 SGDLS, CDR2 YYNGEE. V lost 2 bases and J lost 0, with 12 bases in between. CDR3 nucleotide sequence: TGTGCCAGCAGCGTTGGGATCGGGGAAGCCAAAAACATTCAGTACTTC. It yields the protein CASSVGIGEAKNIQYF.

The gene calls are TRBV2 and TRBJ2-7; 10 bases are a match to TRBD1. This CDR3 spans 15 amino acids. J was trimmed by 4 bases and V by 1 base; bases with no gene match: 4. CDR1 is SNHLY and CDR2 is FYNNEI in the germline V gene. In nucleotides, the CDR3 is TGTGCCAGCAGTGAAGAGGGACAGGGGCCATACGAGCAGTACTTC. Translating gives CASSEEGQGPYEQYF.

The genes are TRBV5-3 and TRBJ2-7; D is perhaps TRBD1 (6 bases). TRBV5-3 is an open reading frame, and its role is uncertain. Trimming shortened V by 5 bases and J by 0 bases, and 12 bases separated the two germline ends. The CDR3 sequence is 14 residues long. CDR3 coding DNA: TGTGCCAGAAGGGATAGGGGACACTCCTACGAGCAGTACTTC. This codes for CARRDRGHSYEQYF.

The chain recombines TRBV10-1 with TRBJ2-2, with a possible D match to TRBD1 (6 bases). V lost 6 bases and J 0 bases, leaving 8 bases between the germline ends. Germline CDR1 and CDR2: WNHNN and SYGVQD (reference sequence). The CDR3 totals 14 residues. The DNA of the CDR3 is TGCGCCAGCAGCGGACAGTCGAACACCGGGGAGCTGTTTTTT. The encoded protein is CASSGQSNTGELFF.